Below, 21 T cell receptor beta chains from the same sample are listed, as sequenced in a study of cytomegalovirus exposure and HLA in healthy donors. Profiling relied on immunoSEQ multiplex PCR, and the TCRdb table lists in-frame clones only, not all of them. The sample has about 160,000 clones; 86% are singletons. Sequencing was done on a sample of PBMCs. These receptors all come from a woman in her 30s in good health and CMV-seronegative.

This sequence joins TRBV5-4 and TRBJ2-3; TRBD2 matches 9 bases. The germline gives CDR1 SGHNT, CDR2 YYREEE (reference sequence). The CDR3 is 15 amino acids. Trimming took 4 bases from V and 2 from J; bases not matched to a gene: 5. The CDR3 DNA is TGTGCCAGCAGCCCCCAGCGGGGGGTCACAGATACGCAGTATTTT. This translates into CASSPQRGVTDTQYF.

The chain has TRBV9 and TRBJ2-2, with a possible D match to TRBD2 (6 bases). V was clipped by 3 bases and J by 3 bases, with 15 bases between them. The CDR3 has 16 residues. Germline V gene lookup returns CDR1 SGDLS and CDR2 YYNGEE. CDR3 sequence: CASSADGGIYTGELFF. The CDR3 DNA reads as TGTGCCAGCAGCGCAGACGGAGGGATATACACCGGGGAGCTGTTTTTT.

V and J are TRBV6-5 and TRBJ1-2; 8 bases are a match to TRBD1. Germline trimming cut 7 bases from V and 4 bases from J; bases unmatched to any gene: 5. The V gene's germline CDR1 is MNHEY and CDR2 SVGAGI. This CDR3 has 13 amino acids. The CDR3 bases are TGTGCCAGCACGACAGGGGCGGGCTATGGCTACACCTTC. Translated: CASTTGAGYGYTF.

The chain recombines TRBV27 with TRBJ2-1; D is possibly TRBD2 (5 bases). The CDR3 totals 14 residues. The germline V gene has CDR1 MNHEY and CDR2 SMNVEV (reference sequence). The V end was cut by 3 bases, the J end by 5 bases, with 11 bases between. The CDR3 is CASSLGANNNEQFF. In DNA, the CDR3 is TGTGCCAGCAGTTTGGGAGCAAATAACAATGAGCAGTTCTTC.

The chain is built from TRBV28 and TRBJ1-5, with unresolved D. Trimming removed 8 bases at V and 8 bases at J, with 19 bases between. Looked up from germline, CDR1 is MDHEN and CDR2 is SYDVKM. The CDR3 is made up of 14 amino acids. The CDR3 coding sequence is TGTGCCAGCGCAATGGACCCTCAAGGAAAGCCCCAGCATTTT. Translated: CASAMDPQGKPQHF. The whole variable domain, remainder taken from reference TRBV28 and TRBJ1-5, is DVKVTQSSRYLVKRTGEKVFLECVQDMDHENMFWYRQDPGLGLRLIYFSYDVKMKEKGDIPEGYSVSREKKERFSLILESASTNQTSMYLCASAMDPQGKPQHFGDGTRLSIL.

The V call is TRBV15, the J call TRBJ2-7; perhaps TRBD2 as D (5 bases). This CDR3 region has 13 residues. CDR1 is LNHNV, CDR2 YYDKDF, per germline (reference sequence). V was clipped by 1 base and J by 7 bases, with 11 bases between them. The CDR3 DNA is TGTGCCACCAGCAGAGTCGACTACGGGGAGCAGTACTTC. Its translation is CATSRVDYGEQYF.

The chain has TRBV7-3 and TRBJ1-1, with 7 nucleotides matching TRBD1. The germline gives CDR1 SGHTA, CDR2 FQGTGA. After removal of 5 bases from V and 1 base from J, the junction contained 4 bases not matched to a gene. The CDR3 extends over 14 amino acids. The CDR3 coding sequence is TGTGCCAGCAGCCCTCGGGACAGGAACACTGAAGCTTTCTTT. It translates to CASSPRDRNTEAFF.

V gene TRBV9 combines with J gene TRBJ1-2; TRBD1 agrees at 9 bases. This CDR3 is 16 amino acids long. V was clipped by 5 bases and J by 4 bases; unmatched bases: 12. Per germline, CDR1 SGDLS and CDR2 YYNGEE. The CDR3 spells CASSDKQGAVSYGYTF. For the CDR3, the DNA is TGTGCCAGCAGTGACAAACAGGGGGCCGTGTCCTATGGCTACACCTTC.

The J gene is TRBJ2-1, the V gene TRBV10-3, with D hard to call. The length of the CDR3 is 12 residues. The germline CDR1 and CDR2 sequences are ENHRY and SYGVKD. Trimming removed 0 bases from V and 10 bases from J, with 7 bases in between. The CDR3 spells CAISESLGEQFF. CDR3 nucleotide sequence: TGTGCCATCAGTGAGTCGTTGGGAGAGCAGTTCTTC.

This chain uses TRBV5-6 with TRBJ2-2; no clear D. The V and J ends lost 0 bases and 1 base respectively, with 7 bases between them. Germline CDR1 SGHDT, CDR2 YYEEEE. The CDR3 has 15 amino acids. The CDR3 sequence is CASSLGPRNTGELFF. As DNA, the CDR3 is TGTGCCAGCAGCTTGGGACCGAGGAACACCGGGGAGCTGTTTTTT.

The chain couples TRBV6-1 to TRBJ1-5; 9 bases are shared with TRBD1. The V gene's germline CDR1 is MNHNS and CDR2 SASEGT. This CDR3 contains 15 residues. The junction had 15 bases not matched to a gene; V was cut back by 7 bases and J by 11 bases. Here the CDR3 DNA reads TGTGCCAGCACCGAAAGCCGGGACAGGGCGGGGTCCCAGCATTTT. This translates into CASTESRDRAGSQHF.

The chain joins TRBV5-6 to TRBJ1-5; TRBD1 aligns across 8 bases. The junction had 9 bases not matched to a gene; V was cut back by 4 bases and J by 3 bases. Germline loops: CDR1 SGHDT, CDR2 YYEEEE. The CDR3 length is 16 residues. CDR3 nucleotides: TGTGCCAGCAGCGGCGGACAGGGCGCCGACAATCAGCCCCAGCATTTT. Its protein product is CASSGGQGADNQPQHF.

The V gene is TRBV18, the J gene TRBJ1-1; no firm D call. V was cut by 6 bases and J by 5 bases, with 19 bases left in between. The CDR3 length is 15 residues. Germline V gene lookup returns CDR1 KGHSH and CDR2 LQKENI. CDR3 region: CASSSGLRSGTEAFF. The CDR3 region has the DNA TGTGCCAGCTCCTCGGGGTTGAGATCTGGTACTGAAGCTTTCTTT.

The rearrangement uses TRBV5-8 and TRBJ2-1, with TRBD2 identical over 9 bases. Germline V gene lookup returns CDR1 SGHTS and CDR2 YDEGEE. This CDR3 has 16 residues. Losses at the gene ends were 0 bases for V and 5 bases for J; bases not matched to a gene: 6. In nucleotides, the CDR3 is TGTGCCAGCAGCTTGGATGGACTAGCGTTTCACAATGAGCAGTTCTTC. Encoded protein: CASSLDGLAFHNEQFF. The full variable domain, in which reference TRBV5-8 and TRBJ2-1 provide the parts outside the CDR3, is EAGVTQSPTHLIKTRGQQATLRCSPISGHTSVYWYQQALGLGLQFLLWYDEGEERNRGNFPPRFSGRQFPNYSSELNVNALELEDSALYLCASSLDGLAFHNEQFFGPGTRLTVL.

The rearrangement uses TRBV15 and TRBJ2-1, with D uncertain. The ends were cut back, 4 bases at V and 0 bases at J, with 10 bases in the middle. The CDR3 has 15 residues. Germline CDR1 LNHNV, CDR2 YYDKDF (reference sequence). DNA of the CDR3: TGTGCCACCAGCACCCCTTTCCTCTCCTACAATGAGCAGTTCTTC. Protein product: CATSTPFLSYNEQFF. Filled out from reference TRBV15 and TRBJ2-1, the complete variable domain reads DAMVIQNPRYQVTQFGKPVTLSCSQTLNHNVMYWYQQKSSQAPKLLFHYYDKDFNNEADTPDNFQSRRPNTSFCFLDIRSPGLGDTAMYLCATSTPFLSYNEQFFGPGTRLTVL.

V usage is TRBV28 and J usage is TRBJ1-2; D is undetermined. The germline gives CDR1 MDHEN, CDR2 SYDVKM. The CDR3 spans 12 residues. Trimming removed 2 bases at V and 4 bases at J, with 5 bases between. CDR3 nucleotides: TGTGCCAGCAGTTTAGGGTCCTATGGCTACACCTTC. It yields the protein CASSLGSYGYTF.

This rearrangement joins TRBV4-2 to TRBJ2-3, with D hard to call. CDR3 length equals 11 residues. Germline V CDR1 and CDR2: LGHNA, YNFKEQ. With 2 bases removed from V and 9 bases from J, the gap between germline ends came to 6 bases. CDR3 coding DNA: TGTGCCAGCAGCCAATACGTCACGCAGTATTTT. It translates to CASSQYVTQYF.

The chain recombines TRBV15 with TRBJ2-5; 9 bases are shared with TRBD2. V was pared by 2 bases and J by 0 bases, with 1 base of the junction left unmatched. CDR3 length: 15 amino acids. CDR1 and CDR2 from the germline V gene are LNHNV and YYDKDF (reference sequence). The CDR3 region has the DNA TGTGCCACCAGCAGACTAGCGGGGTACCAAGAGACCCAGTACTTC. This encodes CATSRLAGYQETQYF.

The CDR3 spells CASSSFSRQATDTQYF. CDR3 nucleotides: TGCGCCAGCAGCTCTTTTTCACGACAGGCCACAGATACGCAGTATTTT. The chain has TRBV5-1 and TRBJ2-3, with D possibly matching TRBD1 (6 bases). The CDR3 loop spans 16 amino acids. Germline CDR1 SGHRS, CDR2 YFSETQ. V was shortened by 3 bases and J by 2 bases, with 16 bases between the two germline ends.

V gene TRBV18 combines with J gene TRBJ2-7, with 8 bases lining up with TRBD1. Germline CDR1 and CDR2: KGHSH and LQKENI. V lost 3 bases and J lost 2; bases outside the gene matches: 9. The CDR3 extends over 16 amino acids. CDR3 region: CASSPPGTGQTYEQYF. The CDR3 nucleotides are TGTGCCAGCTCACCCCCAGGGACAGGACAAACCTACGAGCAGTACTTC.

CDR3 sequence: CASSLGGTPTGYGYTF. For the CDR3, the DNA is TGCGCCAGCAGCTTGGGGGGAACTCCTACCGGTTATGGCTACACCTTC. This chain connects TRBV5-1 to TRBJ1-2; D not certain. Germline assignment: CDR1 SGHRS and CDR2 YFSETQ. CDR3 length: 16 residues. Trimming stripped 0 bases from V and 5 bases from J, with 17 bases between.